This TCR beta chain was sequenced during a study of blood T cell repertoires in COVID-19. Study at large: Researchers got acute and convalescent COVID-19 samples from the United States, Italy and Spain.

Recruits, aged about 18 to 89 years, lived in approximately 26 US areas. Germline CDR1 is MNHNS and CDR2 is SASEGT. V lost 3 bases and J 2 bases, leaving 5 bases between the germline ends. The CDR3 is 13 residues long. Measured with immunoSEQ multiplex PCR; TCRdb has only the in-frame clones, and not every one. The repertoire holds some 210,000 clones, with over 75% as singletons. Input material: PBMCs or T cells enriched from blood (not recorded which). This rearrangement joins TRBV6-1 to TRBJ1-5; D not certain. The TCR sequence derives from a man aged 40-49 years who had recovered from COVID-19. The CDR3 DNA reads TGTGCCAGCAGTGAGTATGGCAATCAGCCCCAGCATTTT. It translates to CASSEYGNQPQHF.